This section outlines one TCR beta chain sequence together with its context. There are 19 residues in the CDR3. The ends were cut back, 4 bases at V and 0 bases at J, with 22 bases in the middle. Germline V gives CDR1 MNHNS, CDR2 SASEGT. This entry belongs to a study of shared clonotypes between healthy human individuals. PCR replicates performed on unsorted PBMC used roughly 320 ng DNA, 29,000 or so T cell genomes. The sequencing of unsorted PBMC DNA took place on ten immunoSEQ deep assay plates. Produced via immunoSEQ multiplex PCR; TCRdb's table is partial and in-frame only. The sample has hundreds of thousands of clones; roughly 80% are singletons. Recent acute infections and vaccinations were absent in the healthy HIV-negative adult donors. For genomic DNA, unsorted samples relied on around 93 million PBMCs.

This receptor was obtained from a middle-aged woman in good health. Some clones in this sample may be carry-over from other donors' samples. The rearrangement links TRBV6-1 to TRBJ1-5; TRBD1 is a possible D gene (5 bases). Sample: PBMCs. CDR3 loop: CASSVKFLPTEYSNQPQHF. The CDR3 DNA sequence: TGTGCCAGCAGTGTGAAATTCCTACCGACAGAGTATAGCAATCAGCCCCAGCATTTT.